Described below is a single T cell receptor beta chain sequence and its context. This clone was detected a few times. Its recognized antigen is unknown. No base qualities exist here, and no much larger clone lies one base off it. All of the isolated RNA was reverse transcribed with the High Capacity cDNA Reverse Transcription Kit, so expressed TCRB transcripts were sequenced. Deep immunoSEQ sequencing was performed on naive, central memory and regulatory T cell samples, with an average of around 3.5 million total reads per sample. After sorted cells were lysed in RLT buffer, RNA was extracted with DNase-treated RNeasy Micro or Mini kits, with the choice depending on cell number. Each cell subset was processed on its own to prevent cross-contamination, while patient and healthy donor samples were processed together. TCRB sequences were amplified from cDNA with the immunoSEQ multiplex PCR, producing 87-bp fragments spanning the CDR3 region. Amplicons were sequenced on the Illumina HiSeq platform. In the paper's pipeline: PCR bias was computationally corrected using synthetic template baselines, reads within Hamming distance 2 were collapsed, and singletons that could not be merged were discarded. By aligning reads against IMGT, V, D and J genes, CDR3 length, and insertions or deletions at six rearrangement sites were assigned. Clonotype counts were normalized to sorted cell number within each subset before computing true diversity and Gini coefficients with the tcR R package. Repertoire sharing was quantified using the overlap coefficient calculated on TCRB nucleotide sequences. Out-of-frame TCRB sequences from naive cells were analyzed to stand in for the pre-selection repertoire. Drawn from immuneACCESS, this table holds only the in-frame rearrangements with V and J called that TCRdb kept. Clones are partly lost; checked studies trace under half to an unresolved V gene and leave the rest unexplained. V, J and clone size are those of that table, while D and trimming were read from the DNA. In this sample the table shows 360,000 or so clones, 20% of which occur a single time. The leading ten clones occupy around 0.045% of the sample.

The data derive from a study of beta chain features in type 1 diabetes (dated by TCRdb to the late 2010s). Some background on the complete study: Mean age, gender distribution, total cell number and subset yield were not different between patients and healthy donors. A total of roughly 100 million sorted cells were examined across all samples, and the number of cells per subset was strongly correlated with RNA yield. In the study, recently diagnosed type 1 diabetes patients and matched healthy donors were compared on the TCRB repertoires of their sorted circulating CD4+ T cell subsets. Whereas all 30 or so donors provided naive and central memory subsets, regulatory and stem cell-like memory subsets were isolated from just 8 patients and roughly eight healthy donors. Results the study describes overall, beyond this receptor: PCR may preferentially amplify shorter templates, but because patient and control samples were amplified and corrected together, any resulting skew would affect both groups equally. Type 1 diabetes patients showed a moderate but significant shortening of TCRB CDR3 length in all four CD4+ subsets. Patients with type 1 diabetes made fewer insertions and deleted more nucleotides at VDJ recombination sites, implying thymic rearrangement abnormalities. Because cDNA was sequenced instead of genomic DNA, highly expressing activated cells could be over-represented, though the groups showed no difference in activation or CD3 levels. Naive, central memory and regulatory TCRB repertoires appeared to be more similar among patients than among healthy donors. Because the HLA sub-analyses included only small numbers of individuals, any influence of HLA type on TCRB rearrangement was left unresolved.

CDR1 and CDR2, looked up from the germline V gene (reference sequence), are GTSNPN and SVGIG. Taken from cysteine to phenylalanine, the CDR3 has 14 residues. Just the 42-base CDR3 DNA is kept, in frame starting at base 1. V lost 1 base and J lost 8 bases; the stretch between them is 14 bases long. From each donor, a single peripheral blood sample of about 120 mL on average was drawn into heparinised tubes. A BD FACSAria II was used to sort naive, central memory, regulatory and stem cell-like memory CD4+ T cells with a panel that included CD45RO, CCR7, CD25, CD127, CD95 and CD27. A purity above 95% was achieved for all sorted populations. PBMCs were separated immediately by Lymphoprep density gradient centrifugation and were stained directly, without being cultured. To minimize batch effects, samples were stained and sorted in pairs, one healthy donor with one patient per experiment.

Input material: naive CD4+ T cells from blood. According to the study, the label for this sample's cell subset or site signals: true naive CD4+ T cells. This receptor was obtained from a young woman in good health. The rearrangement combines TRBV30 with TRBJ1-4; the D region possibly corresponds to TRBD1 (5 bases align). The nucleotides are TGTGCCTGGAGTGGCGGGGGTTTAGGGGAAAAACTGTTTTTT. This encodes CAWSGGGLGEKLFF.